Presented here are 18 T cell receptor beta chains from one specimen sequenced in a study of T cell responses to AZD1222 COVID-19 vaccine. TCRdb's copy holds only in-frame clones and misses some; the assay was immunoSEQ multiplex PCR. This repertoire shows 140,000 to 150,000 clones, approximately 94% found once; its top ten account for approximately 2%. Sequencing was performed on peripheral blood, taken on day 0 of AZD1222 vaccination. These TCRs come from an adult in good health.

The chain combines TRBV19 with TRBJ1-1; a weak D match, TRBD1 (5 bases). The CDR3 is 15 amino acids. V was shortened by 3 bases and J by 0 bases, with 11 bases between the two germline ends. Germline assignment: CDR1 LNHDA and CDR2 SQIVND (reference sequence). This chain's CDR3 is CASSISWGMNTEAFF. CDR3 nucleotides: TGTGCCAGTAGTATTTCATGGGGGATGAACACTGAAGCTTTCTTT.

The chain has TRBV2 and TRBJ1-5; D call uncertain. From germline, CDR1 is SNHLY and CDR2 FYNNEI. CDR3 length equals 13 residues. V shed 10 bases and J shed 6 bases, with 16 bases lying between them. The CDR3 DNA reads TGTGCCACCCACCAAAGCCCCTCTCAGCCCCAGCATTTT. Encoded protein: CATHQSPSQPQHF.

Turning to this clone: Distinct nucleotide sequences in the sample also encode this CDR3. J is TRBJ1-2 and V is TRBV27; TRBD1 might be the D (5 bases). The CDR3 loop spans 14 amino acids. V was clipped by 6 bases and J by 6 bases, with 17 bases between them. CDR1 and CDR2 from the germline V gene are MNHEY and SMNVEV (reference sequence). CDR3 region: CASSHDPGGNGYTF. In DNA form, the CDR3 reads TGTGCCAGCAGCCATGACCCCGGGGGAAATGGCTACACCTTC.

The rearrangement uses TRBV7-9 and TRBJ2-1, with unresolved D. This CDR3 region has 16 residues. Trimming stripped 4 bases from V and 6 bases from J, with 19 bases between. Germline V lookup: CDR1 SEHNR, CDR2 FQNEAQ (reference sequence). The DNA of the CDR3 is TGTGCCAGCAGCTCCCAAAGGTGGGCGAGGAGCAATGAGCAGTTCTTC. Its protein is CASSSQRWARSNEQFF.

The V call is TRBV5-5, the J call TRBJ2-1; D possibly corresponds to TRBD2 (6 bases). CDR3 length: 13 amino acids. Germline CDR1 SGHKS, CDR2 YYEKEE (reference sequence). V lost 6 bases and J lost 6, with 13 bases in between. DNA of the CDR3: TGTGCCAGCAAAACGGGAGACGGCAATGAGCAGTTCTTC. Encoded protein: CASKTGDGNEQFF. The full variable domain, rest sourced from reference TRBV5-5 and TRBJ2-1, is DAGVTQSPTHLIKTRGQQVTLRCSPISGHKSVSWYQQVLGQGPQFIFQYYEKEERGRGNFPDRFSARQFPNYSSELNVNALLLGDSALYLCASKTGDGNEQFFGPGTRLTVL.

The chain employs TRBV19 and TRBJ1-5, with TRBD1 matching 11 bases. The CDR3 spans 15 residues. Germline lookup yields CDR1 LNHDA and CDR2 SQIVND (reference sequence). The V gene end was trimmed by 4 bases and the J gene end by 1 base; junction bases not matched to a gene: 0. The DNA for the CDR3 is TGTGCCAGTAGTAGGGACAGGGGGAGCAATCAGCCCCAGCATTTT. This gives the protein CASSRDRGSNQPQHF.

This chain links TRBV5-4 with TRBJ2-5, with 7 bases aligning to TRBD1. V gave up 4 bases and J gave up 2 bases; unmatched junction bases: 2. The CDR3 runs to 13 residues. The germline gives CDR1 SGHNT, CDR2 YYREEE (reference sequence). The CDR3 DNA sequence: TGTGCCAGCAGCCCGGGACAGCAAGAGACCCAGTACTTC. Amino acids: CASSPGQQETQYF.

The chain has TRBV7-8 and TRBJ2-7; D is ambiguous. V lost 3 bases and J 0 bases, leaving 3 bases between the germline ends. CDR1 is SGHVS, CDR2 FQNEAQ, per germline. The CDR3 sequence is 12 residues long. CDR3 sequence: CASSFTSYEQYF. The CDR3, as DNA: TGTGCCAGCAGCTTCACCTCCTACGAGCAGTACTTC.

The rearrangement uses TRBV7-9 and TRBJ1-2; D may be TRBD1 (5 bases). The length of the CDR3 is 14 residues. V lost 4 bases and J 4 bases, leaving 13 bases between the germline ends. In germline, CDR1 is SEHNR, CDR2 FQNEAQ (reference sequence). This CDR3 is CASSSLDSFYGYTF. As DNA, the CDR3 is TGTGCCAGCAGCTCTTTAGACAGCTTCTATGGCTACACCTTC.

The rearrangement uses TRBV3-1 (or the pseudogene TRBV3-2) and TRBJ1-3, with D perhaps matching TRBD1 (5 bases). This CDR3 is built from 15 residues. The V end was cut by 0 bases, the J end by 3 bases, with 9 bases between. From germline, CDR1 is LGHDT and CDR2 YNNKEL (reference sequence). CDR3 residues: CASSQEQGGGNTIYF. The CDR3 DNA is TGTGCCAGCAGCCAAGAGCAGGGAGGTGGAAACACCATATATTTT.

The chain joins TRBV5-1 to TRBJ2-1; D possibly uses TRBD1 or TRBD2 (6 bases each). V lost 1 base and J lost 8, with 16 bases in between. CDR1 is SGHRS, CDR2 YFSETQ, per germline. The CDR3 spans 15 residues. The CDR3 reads CASSLFGGGLDEQFF. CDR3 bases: TGCGCCAGCAGCTTGTTCGGAGGGGGACTGGATGAGCAGTTCTTC.

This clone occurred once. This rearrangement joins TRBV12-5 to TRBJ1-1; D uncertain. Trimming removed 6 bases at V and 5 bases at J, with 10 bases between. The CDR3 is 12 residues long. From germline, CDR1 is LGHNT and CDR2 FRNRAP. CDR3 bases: TGTGCTAGTGGCGTAGGGAGGACTGAAGCTTTCTTT. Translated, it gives CASGVGRTEAFF. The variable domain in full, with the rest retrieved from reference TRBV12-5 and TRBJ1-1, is DARVTQTPRHKVTEMGQEVTMRCQPILGHNTVFWYRQTMMQGLELLAYFRNRAPLDDSGMPKDRFSAEMPDATLATLKIQPSEPRDSAVYFCASGVGRTEAFFGQGTRLTVV.

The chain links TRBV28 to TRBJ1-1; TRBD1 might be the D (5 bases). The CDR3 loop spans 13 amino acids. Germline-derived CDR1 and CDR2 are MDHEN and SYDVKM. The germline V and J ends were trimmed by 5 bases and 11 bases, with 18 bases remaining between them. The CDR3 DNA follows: TGTGCCAGCAGTCGGACGGACACAAAGGCGGCTTTCTTT. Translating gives CASSRTDTKAAFF.

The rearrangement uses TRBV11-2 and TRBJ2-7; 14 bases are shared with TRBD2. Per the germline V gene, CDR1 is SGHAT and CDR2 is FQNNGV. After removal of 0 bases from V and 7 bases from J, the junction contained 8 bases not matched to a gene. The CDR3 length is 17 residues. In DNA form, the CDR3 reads TGTGCCAGCAGCTTAGATCGACTAGCGGGAGGGCCAAGGGAGCAGTACTTC. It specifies CASSLDRLAGGPREQYF.

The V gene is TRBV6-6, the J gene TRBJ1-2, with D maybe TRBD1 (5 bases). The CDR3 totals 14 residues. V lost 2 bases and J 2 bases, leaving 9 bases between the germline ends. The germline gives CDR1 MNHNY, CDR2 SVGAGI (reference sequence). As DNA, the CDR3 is TGTGCCAGCAGTTACAAAGGGGAAAACTATGGCTACACCTTC. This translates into CASSYKGENYGYTF.

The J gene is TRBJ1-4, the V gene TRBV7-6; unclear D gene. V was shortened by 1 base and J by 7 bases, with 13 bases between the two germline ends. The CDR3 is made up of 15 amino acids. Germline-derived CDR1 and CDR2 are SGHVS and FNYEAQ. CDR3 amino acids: CASSLGFLKVEKLFF. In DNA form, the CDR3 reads TGTGCCAGCAGCTTAGGGTTCCTCAAGGTTGAAAAACTGTTTTTT.

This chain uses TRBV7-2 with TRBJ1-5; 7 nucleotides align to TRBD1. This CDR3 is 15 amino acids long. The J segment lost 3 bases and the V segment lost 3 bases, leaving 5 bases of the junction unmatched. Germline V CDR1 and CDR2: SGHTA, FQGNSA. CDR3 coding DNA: TGTGCCAGCAGCTTCTCAGGGGGTTCCAATCAGCCCCAGCATTTT. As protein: CASSFSGGSNQPQHF.

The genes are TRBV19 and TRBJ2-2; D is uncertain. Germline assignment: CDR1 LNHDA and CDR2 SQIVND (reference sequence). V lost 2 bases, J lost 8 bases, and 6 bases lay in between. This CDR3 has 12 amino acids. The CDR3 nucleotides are TGTGCCAGTAGTATAAGGGATGGGGAGCTGTTTTTT. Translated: CASSIRDGELFF.